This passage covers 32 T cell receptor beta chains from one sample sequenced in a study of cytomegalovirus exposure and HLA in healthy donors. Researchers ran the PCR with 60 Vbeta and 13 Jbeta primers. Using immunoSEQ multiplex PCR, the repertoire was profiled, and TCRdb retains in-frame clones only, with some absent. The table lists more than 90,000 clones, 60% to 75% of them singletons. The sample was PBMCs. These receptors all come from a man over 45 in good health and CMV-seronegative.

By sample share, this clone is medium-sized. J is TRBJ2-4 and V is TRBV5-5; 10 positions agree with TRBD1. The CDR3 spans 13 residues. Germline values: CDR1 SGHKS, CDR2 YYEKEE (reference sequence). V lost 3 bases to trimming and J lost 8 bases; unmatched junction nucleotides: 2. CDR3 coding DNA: TGTGCCAGCAGCTCCGGGACAGGGGACATTCAGTACTTC. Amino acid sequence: CASSSGTGDIQYF.

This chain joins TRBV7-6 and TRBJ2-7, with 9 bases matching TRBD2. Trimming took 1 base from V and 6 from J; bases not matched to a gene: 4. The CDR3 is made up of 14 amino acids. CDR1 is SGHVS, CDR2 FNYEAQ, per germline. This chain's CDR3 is CASSLGGLAIEQYF. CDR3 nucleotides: TGTGCCAGCAGCTTAGGTGGACTAGCGATCGAGCAGTACTTC.

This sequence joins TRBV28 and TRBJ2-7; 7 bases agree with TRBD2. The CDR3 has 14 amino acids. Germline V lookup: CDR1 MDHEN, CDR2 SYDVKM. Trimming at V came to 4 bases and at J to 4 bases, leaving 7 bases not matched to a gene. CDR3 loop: CASSSPRGKYEQYF. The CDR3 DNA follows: TGTGCCAGCAGTTCCCCGCGGGGGAAATACGAGCAGTACTTC.

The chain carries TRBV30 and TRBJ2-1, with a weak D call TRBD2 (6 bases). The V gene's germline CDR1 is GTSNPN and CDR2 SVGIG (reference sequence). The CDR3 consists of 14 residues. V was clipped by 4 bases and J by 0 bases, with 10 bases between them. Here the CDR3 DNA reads TGTGCCTGGACGGCGGGGTCCTCCTACAATGAGCAGTTCTTC. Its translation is CAWTAGSSYNEQFF.

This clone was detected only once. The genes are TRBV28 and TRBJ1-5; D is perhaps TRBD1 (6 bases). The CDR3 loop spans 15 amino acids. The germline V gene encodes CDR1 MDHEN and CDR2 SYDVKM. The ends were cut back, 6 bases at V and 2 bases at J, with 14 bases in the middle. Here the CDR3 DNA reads TGTGCCAGCAGCCCTACAGGGTTGGGCAATCAGCCCCAGCATTTT. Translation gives CASSPTGLGNQPQHF.

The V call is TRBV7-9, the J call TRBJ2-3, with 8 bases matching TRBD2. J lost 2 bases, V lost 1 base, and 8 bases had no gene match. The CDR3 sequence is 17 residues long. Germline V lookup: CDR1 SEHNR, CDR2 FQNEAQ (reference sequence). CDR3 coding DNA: TGTGCCAGCAGCTTAGGGGTTAGCGGGGCTTACACAGATACGCAGTATTTT. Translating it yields CASSLGVSGAYTDTQYF.

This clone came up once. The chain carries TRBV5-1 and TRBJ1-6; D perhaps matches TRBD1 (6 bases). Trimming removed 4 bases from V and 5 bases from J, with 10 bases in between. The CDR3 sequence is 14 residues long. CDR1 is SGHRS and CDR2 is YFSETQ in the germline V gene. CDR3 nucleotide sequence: TGCGCCAGCAGCCGACAGGAGAATAATTCACCCCTCCACTTT. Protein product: CASSRQENNSPLHF.

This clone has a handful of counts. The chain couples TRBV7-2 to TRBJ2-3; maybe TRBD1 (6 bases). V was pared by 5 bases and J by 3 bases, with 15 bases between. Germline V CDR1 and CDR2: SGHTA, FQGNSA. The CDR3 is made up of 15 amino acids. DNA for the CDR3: TGTGCCAGCAGCCAGCCAGGGGTAAGGACAGATACGCAGTATTTT. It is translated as CASSQPGVRTDTQYF.

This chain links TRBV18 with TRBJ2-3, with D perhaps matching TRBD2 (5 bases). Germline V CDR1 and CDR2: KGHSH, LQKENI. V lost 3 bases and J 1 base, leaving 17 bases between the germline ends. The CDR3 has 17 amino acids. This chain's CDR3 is CASSPLLGIRGTDTQYF. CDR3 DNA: TGTGCCAGCTCACCCCTACTAGGGATCCGTGGCACAGATACGCAGTATTTT.

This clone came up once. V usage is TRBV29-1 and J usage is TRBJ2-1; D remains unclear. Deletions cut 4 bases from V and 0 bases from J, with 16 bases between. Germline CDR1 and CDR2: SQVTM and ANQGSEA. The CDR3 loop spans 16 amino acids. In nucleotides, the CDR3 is TGCAGCGTTGTCGGCGGTTATCATAGCTCCTACAATGAGCAGTTCTTC. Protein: CSVVGGYHSSYNEQFF.

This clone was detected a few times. The CDR3 region has the DNA TGTGCCAGCAGTCTGGGACTATCCTATGGCTACACCTTC. This gives the protein CASSLGLSYGYTF. The chain employs TRBV27 and TRBJ1-2, with a possible D match to TRBD1 (5 bases). The CDR3 is 13 amino acids. CDR1 MNHEY and CDR2 SMNVEV come from the germline V gene (reference sequence). V was pared by 5 bases and J by 4 bases, with 11 bases between.

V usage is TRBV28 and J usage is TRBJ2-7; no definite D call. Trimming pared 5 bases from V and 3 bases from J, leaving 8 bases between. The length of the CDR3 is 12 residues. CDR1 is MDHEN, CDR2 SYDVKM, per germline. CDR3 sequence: CASSELLYEQYF. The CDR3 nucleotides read TGTGCCAGCAGTGAGCTCCTCTACGAGCAGTACTTC.

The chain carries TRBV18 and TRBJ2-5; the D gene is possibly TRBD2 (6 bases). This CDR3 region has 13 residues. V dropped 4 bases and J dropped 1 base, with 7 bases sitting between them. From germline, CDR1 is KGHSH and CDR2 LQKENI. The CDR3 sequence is CASSRTIQETQYF. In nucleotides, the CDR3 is TGTGCCAGCTCACGGACTATCCAAGAGACCCAGTACTTC.

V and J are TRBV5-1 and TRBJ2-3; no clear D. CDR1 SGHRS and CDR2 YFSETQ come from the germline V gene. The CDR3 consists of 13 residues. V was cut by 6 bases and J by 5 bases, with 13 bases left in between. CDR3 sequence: CASNRPPGDTQYF. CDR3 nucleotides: TGCGCCAGCAATCGACCGCCAGGAGATACGCAGTATTTT.

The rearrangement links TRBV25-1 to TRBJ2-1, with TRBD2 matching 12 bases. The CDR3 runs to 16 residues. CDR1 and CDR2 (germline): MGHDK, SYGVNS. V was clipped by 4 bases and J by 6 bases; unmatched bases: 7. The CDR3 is CASSATGLAGINEQFF. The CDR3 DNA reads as TGTGCCAGCAGTGCGACGGGACTAGCGGGTATCAATGAGCAGTTCTTC.

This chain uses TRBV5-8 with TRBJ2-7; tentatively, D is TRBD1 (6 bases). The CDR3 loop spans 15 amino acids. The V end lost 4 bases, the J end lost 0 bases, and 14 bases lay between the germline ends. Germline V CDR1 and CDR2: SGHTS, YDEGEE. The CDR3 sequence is CASSQMDRDSYEQYF. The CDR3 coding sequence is TGTGCCAGCAGCCAAATGGACAGAGACTCCTACGAGCAGTACTTC.

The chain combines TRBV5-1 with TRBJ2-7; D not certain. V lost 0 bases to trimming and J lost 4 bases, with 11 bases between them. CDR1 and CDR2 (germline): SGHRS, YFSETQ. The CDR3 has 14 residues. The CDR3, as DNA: TGCGCCAGCAGCTTGGTTGCGGATGGTTACGAGCAGTACTTC. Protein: CASSLVADGYEQYF. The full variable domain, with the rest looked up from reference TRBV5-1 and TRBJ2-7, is KAGVTQTPRYLIKTRGQQVTLSCSPISGHRSVSWYQQTPGQGLQFLFEYFSETQRNKGNFPGRFSGRQFSNSRSEMNVSTLELGDSALYLCASSLVADGYEQYFGPGTRLTVT.

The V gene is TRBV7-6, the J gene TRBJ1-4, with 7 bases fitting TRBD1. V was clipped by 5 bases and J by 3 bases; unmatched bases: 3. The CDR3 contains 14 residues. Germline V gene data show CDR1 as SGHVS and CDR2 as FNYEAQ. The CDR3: CASSQGGANEKLFF. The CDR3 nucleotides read TGTGCCAGCAGCCAGGGGGGAGCTAATGAAAAACTGTTTTTT.

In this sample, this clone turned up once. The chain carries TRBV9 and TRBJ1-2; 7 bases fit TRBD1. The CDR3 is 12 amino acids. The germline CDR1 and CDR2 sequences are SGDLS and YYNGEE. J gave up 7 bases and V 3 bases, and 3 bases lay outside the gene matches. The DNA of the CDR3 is TGTGCCAGCAGCGAGGGGGCGCGTGGCTACACCTTC. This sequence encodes CASSEGARGYTF.

As DNA, the CDR3 is TGTGCCAGCAGCCCCGGGACTAGCGGGAAGTATACGCAGTATTTT. Protein sequence: CASSPGTSGKYTQYF. The chain uses TRBV7-9 and TRBJ2-3; 13 bases are a match to TRBD2. Germline V gene data show CDR1 as SEHNR and CDR2 as FQNEAQ (reference sequence). The junction had 6 bases not matched to a gene; V was cut back by 5 bases and J by 7 bases. The CDR3 runs 15 residues.

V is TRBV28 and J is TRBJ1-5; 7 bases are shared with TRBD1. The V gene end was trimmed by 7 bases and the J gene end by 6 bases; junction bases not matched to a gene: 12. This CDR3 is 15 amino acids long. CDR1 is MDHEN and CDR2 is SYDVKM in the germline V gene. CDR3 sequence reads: CASTYEGANGQPQHF. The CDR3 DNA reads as TGTGCCAGCACGTACGAGGGGGCGAACGGTCAGCCCCAGCATTTT.

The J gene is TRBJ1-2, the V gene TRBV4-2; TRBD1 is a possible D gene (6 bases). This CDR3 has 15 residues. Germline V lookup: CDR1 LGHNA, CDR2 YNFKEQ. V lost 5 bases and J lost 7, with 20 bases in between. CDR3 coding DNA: TGTGCCAGCAGCTCCCCTACAGGGCAGGTCCGTGGCTACACCTTC. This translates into CASSSPTGQVRGYTF.

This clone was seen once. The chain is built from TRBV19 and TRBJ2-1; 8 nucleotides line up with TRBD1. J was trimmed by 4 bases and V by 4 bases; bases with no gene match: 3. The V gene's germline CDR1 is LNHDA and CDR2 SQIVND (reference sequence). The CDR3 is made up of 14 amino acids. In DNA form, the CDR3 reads TGTGCCAGTAGTACAGGGGGCCGTTACAATGAGCAGTTCTTC. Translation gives CASSTGGRYNEQFF.

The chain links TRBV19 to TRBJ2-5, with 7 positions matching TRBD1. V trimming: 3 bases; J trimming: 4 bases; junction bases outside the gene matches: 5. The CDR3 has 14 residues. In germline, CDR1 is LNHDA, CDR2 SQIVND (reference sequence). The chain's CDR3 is CASSMQGQRETQYF. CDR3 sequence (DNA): TGTGCCAGTAGTATGCAGGGACAGAGAGAGACCCAGTACTTC.

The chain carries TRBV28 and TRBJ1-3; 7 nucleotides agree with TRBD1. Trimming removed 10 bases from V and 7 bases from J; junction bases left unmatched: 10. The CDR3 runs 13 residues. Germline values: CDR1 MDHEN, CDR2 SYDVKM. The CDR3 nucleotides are TGTGCCACCGCAAACAGGGGCCGGAACACCATATATTTT. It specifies CATANRGRNTIYF.

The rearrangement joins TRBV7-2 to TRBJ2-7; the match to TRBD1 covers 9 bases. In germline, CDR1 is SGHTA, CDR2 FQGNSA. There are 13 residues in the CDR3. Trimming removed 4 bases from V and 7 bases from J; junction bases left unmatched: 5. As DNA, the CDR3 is TGTGCCAGCAGCTCCCGGACAGGGGTTGAGCAGTACTTC. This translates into CASSSRTGVEQYF.

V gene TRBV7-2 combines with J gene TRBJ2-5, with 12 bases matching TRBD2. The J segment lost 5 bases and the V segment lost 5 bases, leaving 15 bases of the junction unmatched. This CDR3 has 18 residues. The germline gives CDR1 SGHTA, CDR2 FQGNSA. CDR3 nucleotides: TGTGCCAGCAGCCCTCGGCGGTCTCTAGCGGGGGGGTTTGAGACCCAGTACTTC. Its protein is CASSPRRSLAGGFETQYF. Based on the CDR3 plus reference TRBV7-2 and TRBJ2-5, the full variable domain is GAGVSQSPSNKVTEKGKDVELRCDPISGHTALYWYRQSLGQGLEFLIYFQGNSAPDKSGLPSDRFSAERTGGSVSTLTIQRTQQEDSAVYLCASSPRRSLAGGFETQYFGPGTRLLVL.

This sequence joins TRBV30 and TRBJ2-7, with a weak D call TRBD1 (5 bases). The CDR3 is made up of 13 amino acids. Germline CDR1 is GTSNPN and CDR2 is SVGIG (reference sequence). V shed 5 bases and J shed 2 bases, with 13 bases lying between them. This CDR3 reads CAWSRKGAYEQYF. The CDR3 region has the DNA TGTGCCTGGTCCCGAAAAGGGGCCTACGAGCAGTACTTC.

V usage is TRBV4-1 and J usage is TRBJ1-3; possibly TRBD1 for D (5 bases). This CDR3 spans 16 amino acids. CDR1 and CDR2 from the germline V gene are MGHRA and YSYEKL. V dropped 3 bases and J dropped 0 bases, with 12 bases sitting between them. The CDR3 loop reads CASSQWTSSSGNTIYF. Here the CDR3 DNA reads TGCGCCAGCAGCCAGTGGACAAGTAGCTCTGGAAACACCATATATTTT.

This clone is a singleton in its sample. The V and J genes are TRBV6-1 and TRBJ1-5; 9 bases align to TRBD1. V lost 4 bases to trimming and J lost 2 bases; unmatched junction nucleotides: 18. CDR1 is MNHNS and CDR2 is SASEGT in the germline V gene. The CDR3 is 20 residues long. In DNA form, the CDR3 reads TGTGCCAGCAGTGGCGCCGGGACAGGGAAATTCCTGTTGGGCAATCAGCCCCAGCATTTT. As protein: CASSGAGTGKFLLGNQPQHF.

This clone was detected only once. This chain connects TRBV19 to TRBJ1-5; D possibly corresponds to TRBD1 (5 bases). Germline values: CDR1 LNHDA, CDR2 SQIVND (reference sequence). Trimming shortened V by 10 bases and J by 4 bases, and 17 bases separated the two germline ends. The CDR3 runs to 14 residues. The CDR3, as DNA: TGTGCCACCCAGAACCGGGCAGGGAATCAGCCCCAGCATTTT. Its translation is CATQNRAGNQPQHF.

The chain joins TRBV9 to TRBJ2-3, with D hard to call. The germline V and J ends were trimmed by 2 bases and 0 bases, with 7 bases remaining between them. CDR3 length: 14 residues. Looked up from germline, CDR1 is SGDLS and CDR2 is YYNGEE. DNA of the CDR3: TGTGCCAGCAGCGTCTCCGGTAGCACAGATACGCAGTATTTT. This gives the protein CASSVSGSTDTQYF. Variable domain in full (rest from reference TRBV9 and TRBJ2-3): DSGVTQTPKHLITATGQRVTLRCSPRSGDLSVYWYQQSLDQGLQFLIQYYNGEERAKGNILERFSAQQFPDLHSELNLSSLELGDSALYFCASSVSGSTDTQYFGPGTRLTVL.